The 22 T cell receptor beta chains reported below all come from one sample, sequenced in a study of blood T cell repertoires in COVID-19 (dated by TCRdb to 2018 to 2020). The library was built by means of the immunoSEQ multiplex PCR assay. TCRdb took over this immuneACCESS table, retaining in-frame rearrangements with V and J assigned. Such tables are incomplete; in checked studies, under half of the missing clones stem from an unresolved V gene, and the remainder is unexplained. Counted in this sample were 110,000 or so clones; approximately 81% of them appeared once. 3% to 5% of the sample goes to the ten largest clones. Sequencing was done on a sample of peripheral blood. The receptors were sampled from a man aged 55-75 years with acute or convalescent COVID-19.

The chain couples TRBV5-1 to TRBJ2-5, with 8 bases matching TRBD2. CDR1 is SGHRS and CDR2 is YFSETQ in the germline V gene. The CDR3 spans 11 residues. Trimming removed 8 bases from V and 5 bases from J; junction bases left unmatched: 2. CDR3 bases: TGCGCCAGTCGGGAGGGGGAGACCCAGTACTTC. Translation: CASREGETQYF.

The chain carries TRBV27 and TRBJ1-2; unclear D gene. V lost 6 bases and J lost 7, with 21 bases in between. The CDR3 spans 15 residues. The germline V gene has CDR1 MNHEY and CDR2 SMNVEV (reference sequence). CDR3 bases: TGTGCCAGCAGAAATTATCCTGAGGGTGTGAGTGGCTACACCTTC. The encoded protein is CASRNYPEGVSGYTF.

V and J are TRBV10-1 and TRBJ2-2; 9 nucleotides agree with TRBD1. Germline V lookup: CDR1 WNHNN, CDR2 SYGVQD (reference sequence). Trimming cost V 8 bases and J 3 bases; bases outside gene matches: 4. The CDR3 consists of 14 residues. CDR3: CASGDRVDTGELFF. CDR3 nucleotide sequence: TGCGCCAGCGGGGACAGGGTTGACACCGGGGAGCTGTTTTTT.

The CDR3 nucleotides are TGTGCCAGCAGCTCCAAGGACTTGATTGGGGATGAGCAGTTCTTC. Translation: CASSSKDLIGDEQFF. The J gene is TRBJ2-1, the V gene TRBV9; possibly TRBD2 for D (5 bases). Germline CDR1 is SGDLS and CDR2 is YYNGEE. There are 15 residues in the CDR3. Trimming shortened V by 4 bases and J by 8 bases, and 19 bases separated the two germline ends.

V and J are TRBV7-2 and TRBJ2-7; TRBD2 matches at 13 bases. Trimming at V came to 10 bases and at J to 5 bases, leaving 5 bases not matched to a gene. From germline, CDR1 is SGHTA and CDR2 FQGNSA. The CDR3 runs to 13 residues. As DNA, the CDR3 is TGTGCCACCCGACTAGCGGGAGGCCACGAGCAGTACTTC. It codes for CATRLAGGHEQYF.

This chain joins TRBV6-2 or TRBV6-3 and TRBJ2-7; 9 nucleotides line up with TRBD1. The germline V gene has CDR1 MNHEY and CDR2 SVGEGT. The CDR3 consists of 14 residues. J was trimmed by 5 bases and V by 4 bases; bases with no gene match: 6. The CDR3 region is CASSFLRQGDEQYF. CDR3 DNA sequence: TGTGCCAGCAGTTTCCTAAGACAGGGGGACGAGCAGTACTTC.

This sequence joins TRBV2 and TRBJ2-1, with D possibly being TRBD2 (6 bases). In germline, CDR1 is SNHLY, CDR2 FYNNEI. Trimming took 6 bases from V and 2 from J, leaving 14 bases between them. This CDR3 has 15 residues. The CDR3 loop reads CASSPGLGTYNEQFF. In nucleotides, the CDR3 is TGTGCCAGCAGCCCGGGACTCGGTACCTACAATGAGCAGTTCTTC.

The CDR3 bases are TGTGCCAGTAGTTTACACTCCGGGACACGGGTGGAAGCTTTCTTT. Protein product: CASSLHSGTRVEAFF. The chain combines TRBV19 with TRBJ1-1; TRBD1 is a possible D gene (6 bases). With 5 bases removed from V and 8 bases from J, the gap between germline ends came to 21 bases. Germline-derived CDR1 and CDR2 are LNHDA and SQIVND (reference sequence). The CDR3 is 15 residues long.

The CDR3, as DNA: TGTGCCATCAGTGGGACTAGCGGAGCCTCGGGTGAGCAGTTCTTC. This sequence encodes CAISGTSGASGEQFF. The V and J genes are TRBV10-3 and TRBJ2-1; 10 bases map to TRBD2. From germline, CDR1 is ENHRY and CDR2 SYGVKD. The J segment lost 9 bases and the V segment lost 4 bases, leaving 9 bases of the junction unmatched. The CDR3 is 15 residues long.

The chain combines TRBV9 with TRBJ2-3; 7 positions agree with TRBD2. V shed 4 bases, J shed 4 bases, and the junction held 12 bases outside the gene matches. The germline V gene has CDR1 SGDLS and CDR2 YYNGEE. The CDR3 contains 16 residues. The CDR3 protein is CASSSPVAGDPDTQYF. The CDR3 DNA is TGTGCCAGCAGCTCCCCCGTGGCGGGAGACCCAGATACGCAGTATTTT.

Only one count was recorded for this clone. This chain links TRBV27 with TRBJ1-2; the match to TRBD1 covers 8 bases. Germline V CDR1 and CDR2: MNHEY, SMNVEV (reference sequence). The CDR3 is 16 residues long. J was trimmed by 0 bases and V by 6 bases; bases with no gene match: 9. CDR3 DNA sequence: TGTGCCAGCAGCAGGACAGGGACATCTCCTAACTATGGCTACACCTTC. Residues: CASSRTGTSPNYGYTF.

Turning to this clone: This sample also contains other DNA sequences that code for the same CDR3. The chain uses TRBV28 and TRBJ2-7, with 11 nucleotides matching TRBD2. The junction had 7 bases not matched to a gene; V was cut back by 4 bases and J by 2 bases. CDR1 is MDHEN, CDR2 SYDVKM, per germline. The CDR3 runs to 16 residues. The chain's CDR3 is CASSSPGTSGTYEQYF. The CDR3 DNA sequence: TGTGCCAGCAGTTCACCCGGGACTAGCGGTACCTACGAGCAGTACTTC.

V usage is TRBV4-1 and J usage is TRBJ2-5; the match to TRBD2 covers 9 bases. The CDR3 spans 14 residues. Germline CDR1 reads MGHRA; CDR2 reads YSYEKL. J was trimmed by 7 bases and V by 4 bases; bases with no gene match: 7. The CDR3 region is CASSLIAGAVTQYF. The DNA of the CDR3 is TGCGCCAGCAGCCTCATAGCGGGAGCTGTGACCCAGTACTTC.

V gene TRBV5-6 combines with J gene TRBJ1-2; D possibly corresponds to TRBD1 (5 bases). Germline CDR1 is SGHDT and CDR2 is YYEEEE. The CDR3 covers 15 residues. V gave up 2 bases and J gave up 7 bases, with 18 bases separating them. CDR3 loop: CASSFYRSQISGYTF. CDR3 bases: TGTGCCAGCAGCTTTTACAGGTCTCAAATCTCTGGCTACACCTTC.

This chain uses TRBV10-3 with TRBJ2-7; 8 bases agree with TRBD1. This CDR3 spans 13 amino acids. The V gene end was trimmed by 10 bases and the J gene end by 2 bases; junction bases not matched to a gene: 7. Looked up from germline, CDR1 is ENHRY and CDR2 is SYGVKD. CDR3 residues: CATQDRGTYEQYF. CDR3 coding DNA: TGTGCCACACAAGACAGGGGTACCTACGAGCAGTACTTC.

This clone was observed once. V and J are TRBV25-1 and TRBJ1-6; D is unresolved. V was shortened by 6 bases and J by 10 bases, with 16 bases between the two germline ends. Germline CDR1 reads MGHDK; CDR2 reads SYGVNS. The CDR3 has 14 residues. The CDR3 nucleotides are TGTGCCAGCAGAGAGGGTACAGAAAGGTCACCCCTCCACTTT. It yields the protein CASREGTERSPLHF. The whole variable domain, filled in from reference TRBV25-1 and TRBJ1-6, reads EADIYQTPRYLVIGTGKKITLECSQTMGHDKMYWYQQDPGMELHLIHYSYGVNSTEKGDLSSESTVSRIRTEHFPLTLESARPSHTSQYLCASREGTERSPLHFGNGTRLTVT.

Here the CDR3 DNA reads TGTGCCAGCAGCCAAACATCCAGCGCGAGTACCGGGGAGCTGTTTTTT. Translated: CASSQTSSASTGELFF. This chain joins TRBV7-2 and TRBJ2-2; no clear D gene. CDR1 and CDR2 (germline): SGHTA, FQGNSA. V was trimmed by 5 bases and J by 5 bases, leaving 18 bases between them. This CDR3 spans 16 amino acids.

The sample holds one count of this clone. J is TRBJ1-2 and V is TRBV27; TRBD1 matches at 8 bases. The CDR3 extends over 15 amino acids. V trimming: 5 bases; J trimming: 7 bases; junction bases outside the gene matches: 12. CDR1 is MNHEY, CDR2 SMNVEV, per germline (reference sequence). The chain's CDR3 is CASSADSGTGPGYTF. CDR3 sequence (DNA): TGTGCCAGCAGTGCAGATTCGGGGACAGGCCCTGGCTACACCTTC.

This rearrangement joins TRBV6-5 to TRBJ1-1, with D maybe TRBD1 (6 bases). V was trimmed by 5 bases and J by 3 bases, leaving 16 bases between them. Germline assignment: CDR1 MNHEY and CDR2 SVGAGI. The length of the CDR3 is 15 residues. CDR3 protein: CASSREGGRYTEAFF. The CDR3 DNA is TGTGCCAGCAGTAGGGAGGGGGGCAGATACACTGAAGCTTTCTTT.

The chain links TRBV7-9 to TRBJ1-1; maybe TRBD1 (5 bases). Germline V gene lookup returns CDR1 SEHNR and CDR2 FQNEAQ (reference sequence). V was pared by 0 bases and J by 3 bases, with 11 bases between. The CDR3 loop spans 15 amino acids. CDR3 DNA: TGTGCCAGCAGCTTAGCGAGCGGGGCAGACACTGAAGCTTTCTTT. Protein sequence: CASSLASGADTEAFF.

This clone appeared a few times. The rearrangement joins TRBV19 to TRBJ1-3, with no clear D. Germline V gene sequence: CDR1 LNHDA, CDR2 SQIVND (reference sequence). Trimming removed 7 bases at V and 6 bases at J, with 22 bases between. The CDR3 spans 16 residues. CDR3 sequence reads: CASITTEGSYVNTIYF. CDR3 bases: TGTGCCAGTATCACTACGGAGGGATCGTACGTAAACACCATATATTTT. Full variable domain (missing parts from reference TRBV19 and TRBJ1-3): DGGITQSPKYLFRKEGQNVTLSCEQNLNHDAMYWYRQDPGQGLRLIYYSQIVNDFQKGDIAEGYSVSREKKESFPLTVTSAQKNPTAFYLCASITTEGSYVNTIYFGEGSWLTVV.

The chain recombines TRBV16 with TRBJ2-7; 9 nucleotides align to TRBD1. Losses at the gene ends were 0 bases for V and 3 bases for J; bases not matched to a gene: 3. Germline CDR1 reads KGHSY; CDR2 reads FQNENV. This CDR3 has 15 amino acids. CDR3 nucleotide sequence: TGTGCCAGCAGCCAATCCGGGACAGGGAGCTACGAGCAGTACTTC. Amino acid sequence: CASSQSGTGSYEQYF.